What follows are 12 T cell receptor beta chains derived from one specimen sequenced in a study of T cell clonotyping in hematopoietic cell transplantation. Method: immunoSEQ multiplex PCR; TCRdb's copy keeps in-frame clones and lacks some. Of more than 12,000 clones listed, 62% were seen once; the top ten hold almost 10%. Material for sequencing was PBMCs. The receptor source for this set is a human donor who either received an allogeneic hematopoietic cell transplant for a myeloid malignancy or was a related donor (not recorded which). Some clones in this sample may be carry-over from other donors' samples.

CDR3 nucleotides: TGCGCCAGCAGCCAAGAGTTGTCGGGACACCCACTCTACGAGCAGTACTTC. Translating gives CASSQELSGHPLYEQYF. This sequence joins TRBV4-1 and TRBJ2-7; weak D call: TRBD1 (6 bases). V was cut by 0 bases and J by 3 bases, with 18 bases left in between. The CDR3 extends over 17 amino acids. Per the germline V gene, CDR1 is MGHRA and CDR2 is YSYEKL.

The chain employs TRBV5-1 and TRBJ2-6; no reliable D call. The CDR3 totals 13 residues. V was clipped by 4 bases and J by 4 bases, with 6 bases between them. Germline-derived CDR1 and CDR2 are SGHRS and YFSETQ. The CDR3 DNA reads TGCGCCAGCAGCCCCGGAGGGGCCAACGTCCTGACTTTC. This translates into CASSPGGANVLTF.

V gene TRBV6-5 combines with J gene TRBJ2-7; TRBD1 might be the D (6 bases). Trimming cost V 0 bases and J 3 bases, with 15 bases left between them. Germline lookup yields CDR1 MNHEY and CDR2 SVGAGI. The CDR3 runs to 16 residues. CDR3 bases: TGTGCCAGCAGTTACTCCCGACAGGCTAGGGGCTACGAGCAGTACTTC. It encodes CASSYSRQARGYEQYF.

This rearrangement joins TRBV6-5 to TRBJ1-2; possible D gene TRBD1, 5 bases. This CDR3 has 12 residues. Trimming cost V 8 bases and J 4 bases, with 11 bases left between them. CDR1 and CDR2 (germline): MNHEY, SVGAGI. CDR3 sequence (DNA): TGTGCCAGCCGGGGCGTTAGCTATGGCTACACCTTC. This encodes CASRGVSYGYTF.

The V and J genes are TRBV9 and TRBJ1-4; no clear D gene. This CDR3 is 14 amino acids long. Germline lookup yields CDR1 SGDLS and CDR2 YYNGEE. The V and J ends lost 0 bases and 12 bases respectively, with 15 bases between them. As DNA, the CDR3 is TGTGCCAGCAGCGTAGAGGGAAATGATGGGGAACTGTTTTTT. Translating it yields CASSVEGNDGELFF.

The V gene is TRBV5-6, the J gene TRBJ2-5, with D perhaps matching TRBD2 (5 bases). Trimming left V 2 bases short and J 4 bases short, with 6 bases between. Looked up from germline, CDR1 is SGHDT and CDR2 is YYEEEE. The CDR3 spans 12 residues. The CDR3: CASSLGRETQYF. The CDR3 DNA is TGTGCCAGCAGCTTAGGGAGAGAGACCCAGTACTTC.

This clone turned up a few times. The chain joins TRBV6-1 to TRBJ1-5; 9 positions agree with TRBD1. The CDR3 length is 14 residues. Germline loops: CDR1 MNHNS, CDR2 SASEGT. The V gene end was trimmed by 8 bases and the J gene end by 2 bases; junction bases not matched to a gene: 4. The CDR3 loop reads CASGTGYGNQPQHF. The CDR3, as DNA: TGTGCCAGCGGGACAGGGTACGGCAATCAGCCCCAGCATTTT.

This clone has a single count. J is TRBJ1-2 and V is TRBV2; 8 nucleotides line up with TRBD1. Germline V CDR1 and CDR2: SNHLY, FYNNEI. This CDR3 spans 13 amino acids. V shed 7 bases, J shed 5 bases, and the junction held 6 bases outside the gene matches. CDR3 nucleotide sequence: TGTGCCAGCAACGATCAGGGGGCATATGGCTACACCTTC. Translated: CASNDQGAYGYTF.

The chain joins TRBV7-7 to TRBJ2-3, with a possible D match to TRBD2 (5 bases). The CDR3 contains 13 residues. Germline CDR1 reads SSHAT; CDR2 reads FNYEAQ (reference sequence). V was clipped by 5 bases and J by 3 bases, with 9 bases between them. The CDR3 DNA reads as TGTGCCAGCAGCGCGAGCGGAACAGATACGCAGTATTTT. Amino acid sequence: CASSASGTDTQYF.

This rearrangement joins TRBV15 to TRBJ2-7; D may be TRBD2 (6 bases). CDR1 is LNHNV, CDR2 YYDKDF, per germline (reference sequence). Trimming stripped 3 bases from V and 0 bases from J, with 15 bases between. This CDR3 contains 16 residues. The DNA for the CDR3 is TGTGCCACCAGCAGTACTAGCCGGGTAAACTCCTACGAGCAGTACTTC. Translation: CATSSTSRVNSYEQYF.

Points on this clone: A junction boundary mismatches the germline segment, possibly from a read error. The rearrangement uses TRBV6-1 and TRBJ2-7; the match to TRBD1 covers 7 bases. The CDR3 covers 14 residues. Germline V gene lookup returns CDR1 MNHNS and CDR2 SASEGT. CDR3 sequence (DNA): TGTGCCAGTAGTGATTGGGACAGTGGGGGAGAGCAGTACTTC. This gives the protein CASSDWDSGGEQYF.

The V call is TRBV7-3, the J call TRBJ2-3; D remains unclear. The V end lost 0 bases, the J end lost 2 bases, and 6 bases lay between the germline ends. CDR1 and CDR2 from the germline V gene are SGHTA and FQGTGA. This CDR3 comprises 14 residues. The CDR3, as DNA: TGTGCCAGCAGCTTAACGGCGGCCACAGATACGCAGTATTTT. This encodes CASSLTAATDTQYF.